Listed here are 5 T cell receptor beta chains from one sample, sequenced in a study of naive and memory T cell subsets. Ligated cDNA underwent four rounds of PCR with nested alpha and beta constant region primers and SP2. TCRdb reanalysed the 5' RACE reads using MiXCR and keeps one entry per CDR3 protein. The sample has more than 50,000 distinct CDR3 sequences, 6% to 8.5% seen once. TCR cDNA received a 3' ligated oligonucleotide that carried a UMI. These receptors were taken from a female donor in good health.

The V and J genes are TRBV29-1 and TRBJ1-1; D may be TRBD1 (6 bases). CDR3 size: 13 residues. V dropped 5 bases and J dropped 4 bases, with 14 bases sitting between them. Germline V gene sequence: CDR1 SQVTM, CDR2 ANQGSEA. Here the CDR3 reads CSVYRAAGTEAFF. The CDR3 DNA follows: TGCAGCGTTTACAGGGCTGCAGGCACTGAAGCTTTCTTT.

The chain joins TRBV14 to TRBJ1-6, with D possibly TRBD1 on 5 matching bases. The CDR3 runs 15 residues. V was clipped by 0 bases and J by 4 bases, with 7 bases between them. CDR1 SGHDN and CDR2 FVKESK come from the germline V gene. DNA for the CDR3: TGTGCCAGCAGCCAAGAGTGGGGGTATAATTCACCCCTCCACTTT. It specifies CASSQEWGYNSPLHF.

This clonotype was seen more than once but under ten times. This sequence joins TRBV7-9 and TRBJ2-4; TRBD2 might be the D (6 bases). The CDR3 totals 16 residues. V lost 4 bases and J lost 3, with 16 bases in between. Germline CDR1 SEHNR, CDR2 FQNEAQ (reference sequence). The chain's CDR3 is CASSSRRESLKNIQYF. CDR3 DNA: TGTGCCAGCAGCTCACGGAGGGAAAGCCTCAAAAACATTCAGTACTTC.

The V and J genes are TRBV5-4 and TRBJ1-1, with D possibly being TRBD1 (5 bases). Between the trimmed V and J ends, which lost 0 bases and 2 bases, there was a span of 14 bases. This CDR3 region has 16 residues. Germline-derived CDR1 and CDR2 are SGHNT and YYREEE (reference sequence). This chain's CDR3 is CASSLGYTGVNTEAFF. In DNA form, the CDR3 reads TGTGCCAGCAGCTTGGGATACACAGGAGTAAACACTGAAGCTTTCTTT.

This chain connects TRBV28 to TRBJ1-2; possibly TRBD1 for D (6 bases). The V and J ends lost 6 bases and 8 bases respectively, with 16 bases between them. The CDR3 sequence is 13 residues long. Germline V gene lookup returns CDR1 MDHEN and CDR2 SYDVKM. The CDR3 spells CASSPGQPRGYTF. The CDR3 DNA sequence: TGTGCCAGCAGCCCCGGACAGCCTCGGGGCTACACCTTC.